A selection of T cell receptor beta chains follows, all from one sample in a study of blood T cell repertoires in COVID-19. Here immunoSEQ multiplex PCR was the method, and the copy in TCRdb shows in-frame clones only, minus some. Of roughly 230,000 clones in the sample, approximately 82% are singletons; the top ten hold roughly 8.6%. Sequenced: peripheral blood. The source of these receptors is a man aged 40-55 years with active or convalescent COVID-19. Each CDR3 is given with its conserved first and last residue. D genes are given only for firm matches. Size is omitted from some rows. Given values are once, few, many or a class for expanded clones.

>few|15|TRBV4-1|.|TRBJ1-5
TGCGCCAGCAGCCAAGACCCCTTCCTAAATCAGCCCCAGCATTTT
CASSQDPFLNQPQHF
>.|14|TRBV7-2|TRBD1|TRBJ1-5
TGTGCCAGCAGCGCTACAGGGGGAGGACAGCCCCAGCATTTT
CASSATGGGQPQHF
>once|13|TRBV18|.|TRBJ1-5
TGTGCCAGCTCTTCGTCCGAGGATCAGCCCCAGCATTTT
CASSSSEDQPQHF
>.|12|TRBV10-3|.|TRBJ2-7
TGTGCCATCAGTGGCAACGCGGACGAGCAGTACTTC
CAISGNADEQYF
>.|14|TRBV10-3|.|TRBJ1-2
TGTGCCATCAGTGAGTACAGAGCTAACTATGGCTACACCTTC
CAISEYRANYGYTF
>.|16|TRBV5-5|.|TRBJ1-5
TGTGCCAGCAGCTTGGCGATGGGACAAGTCAATCAGCCCCAGCATTTT
CASSLAMGQVNQPQHF
>few|16|TRBV4-3|TRBD2|TRBJ2-5
TGCGCCAGCAGCCAAGGCGGGGGGCCTTCCTCAGAGACCCAGTACTTC
CASSQGGGPSSETQYF
>once|14|TRBV28|TRBD1|TRBJ2-1
TGTGCCAGCAGTTCCGGACAGGCCTACAATGAGCAGTTCTTC
CASSSGQAYNEQFF
>.|14|TRBV2|.|TRBJ1-4
TGTGCCAGCGGTCAGTCAGGATTCACTGGAAAACTGTTTTTT
CASGQSGFTGKLFF
>few|14|TRBV7-6|TRBD2|TRBJ2-7
TGTGCCAGCAGCCCGGCCTCGGGGGGCTACGAGCAGTACTTC
CASSPASGGYEQYF
>.|17|TRBV28|TRBD1|TRBJ1-5
TGTGCCAGCAGTTTAAAGTCCGGGACAGCTAACAATCAGCCCCAGCATTTT
CASSLKSGTANNQPQHF
>.|17|TRBV27|.|TRBJ2-1
TGTGCCAGCAGTTTTAGCCCTACCTCTAGCTCCTACAATGAGCAGTTCTTC
CASSFSPTSSSYNEQFF
>.|14|TRBV13|TRBD2|TRBJ2-1
TGTGCCAGCAGCTTAGAGCTAGCGGGAGGGGTGGCGTTCTTC
CASSLELAGGVAFF
>.|17|TRBV5-1|.|TRBJ1-2
TGCGCCAGCAGCTTGGTTGAGTCTTGGAGAATAAACTATGGCTACACCTTC
CASSLVESWRINYGYTF
>.|15|TRBV18|TRBD1|TRBJ2-7
TGTGCCAGCTCACCTACAGGGGCCGGCCAATACGAGCAGTACTTC
CASSPTGAGQYEQYF
>.|17|TRBV9|TRBD2|TRBJ2-3
TGTGCCAGCAGCGGTGGGGAACGGGGGGGCATTTTCGATACGCAGTATTTT
CASSGGERGGIFDTQYF
>few|15|TRBV18|TRBD1|TRBJ1-5
TGTGCCAGCTCGGACAGGGTATTTGGCAATCAGCCCCAGCATTTT
CASSDRVFGNQPQHF
>.|13|TRBV27|.|TRBJ1-2
TGTGCCAGCAGCCCGAGGGAGAGCAATGGCTACACCTTC
CASSPRESNGYTF
>.|13|TRBV10-3|.|TRBJ1-5
TGTGCCATCAGCTCGGACAGTAATCAGCCCCAGCATTTT
CAISSDSNQPQHF
>few|17|TRBV4-1|TRBD1|TRBJ2-2
TGCGCCAGCAGCCAAGCCGACAGGGGGCTGGGCACCGGGGAGCTGTTTTTT
CASSQADRGLGTGELFF
>.|13|TRBV14|TRBD1|TRBJ2-3
TGTGCCAGCAGCCATACAGGGGGCTACGAGCAGTATTTT
CASSHTGGYEQYF
>.|15|TRBV24-1|.|TRBJ2-1
TGTGCCACCAGTGGCGAATTGGGGGGAGGCAATGAGCAGTTCTTC
CATSGELGGGNEQFF
>.|15|TRBV6-2/TRBV6-3|.|TRBJ1-5
TGTGCCAGCAGCTCCCTCGGGGTTGGGAATCAGCCCCAGCATTTT
CASSSLGVGNQPQHF
>.|15|TRBV5-4|.|TRBJ2-1
TGTGCCAGCAGCTTGGCCCTAGGAAGTTTCGGTGAGCAGTTCTTC
CASSLALGSFGEQFF
>once|18|TRBV10-3|TRBD2|TRBJ2-2
TGTGCCATCAGTGAGTCAACCCCTAGCGGCGCGAACACCGGGGAGCTGTTTTTT
CAISESTPSGANTGELFF
>.|12|TRBV6-1|.|TRBJ2-3
TGTGCCAGCAGTGAACTATTTGAGGCGCAGTATTTT
CASSELFEAQYF
>.|18|TRBV18|TRBD1|TRBJ1-5
TGTGCCAGCTCACCACCTTTCGGACAGGGAGAGAGCAATCAGCCCCAGCATTTT
CASSPPFGQGESNQPQHF